These 11 T cell receptor beta chains originate from one sample sequenced in a study of T-cell memory formation after mild COVID-19. TCRdb independently ran MiXCR on the 5' RACE reads; one entry per CDR3 protein. The sample shows fewer than 350,000 distinct CDR3 sequences, 14% of them seen only once. The sequencing input was PBMCs or a T cell subset sorted from them (not recorded which). The receptors originated from a man younger than 30 who had mild COVID-19 (a few samples of this study predate the infection). Cell type and time point are not known.

This clonotype was seen at least ten times. This chain's CDR3 is CASSLLNNEQFF. The CDR3 bases are TGTGCCAGCAGCCTTTTGAACAATGAGCAGTTCTTC. V gene TRBV28 combines with J gene TRBJ2-1; D unclear. V shed 6 bases and J shed 5 bases, with 8 bases lying between them. The germline V gene encodes CDR1 MDHEN and CDR2 SYDVKM. The CDR3 has 12 residues.

This clonotype has a count of ten or more. The chain links TRBV20-1 to TRBJ2-2; D not certain. Per germline, CDR1 DFQATT and CDR2 SNEGSKA (reference sequence). The length of the CDR3 is 13 residues. V was shortened by 3 bases and J by 4 bases, with 9 bases between the two germline ends. The CDR3 loop reads CSARAGFTGELFF. CDR3 bases: TGCAGTGCTAGGGCCGGATTCACCGGGGAGCTGTTTTTT.

This clonotype was counted a few times. The V and J genes are TRBV28 and TRBJ2-7, with TRBD2 matching 7 bases. After removal of 2 bases from V and 5 bases from J, the junction contained 3 bases not matched to a gene. The CDR3 has 13 residues. Germline CDR1 and CDR2: MDHEN and SYDVKM. The CDR3 loop is CASSLAGVDEQYV. CDR3 bases: TGTGCCAGCAGTTTAGCGGGGGTTGACGAGCAGTACGTC.

This clonotype was detected many times. The genes are TRBV7-9 and TRBJ2-1; possible D gene TRBD2, 6 bases. V lost 0 bases to trimming and J lost 3 bases, with 12 bases between them. Per the germline V gene, CDR1 is SEHNR and CDR2 is FQNEAQ (reference sequence). CDR3 length equals 16 residues. CDR3 in DNA: TGTGCCAGCAGCTTAGCGGGAGGTCGGAACTACAATGAGCAGTTCTTC. This codes for CASSLAGGRNYNEQFF.

This clonotype was picked up a small number of times. The chain joins TRBV9 to TRBJ1-2, with D unclear. Trimming removed 3 bases from V and 8 bases from J, with 20 bases in between. Germline values: CDR1 SGDLS, CDR2 YYNGEE. CDR3 length: 15 amino acids. The CDR3 region has the DNA TGTGCCAGCAGCGCCTTCTCAAATAGCCCTCGGGGCTACACCTTC. The encoded protein is CASSAFSNSPRGYTF.

There are a few counts of this clonotype. V gene TRBV5-1 combines with J gene TRBJ2-1; 7 bases are shared with TRBD2. Trimming took 5 bases from V and 3 from J; bases not matched to a gene: 17. The germline gives CDR1 SGHRS, CDR2 YFSETQ. The CDR3 is 18 amino acids. CDR3 loop: CASRARGYGVIGYNEQFF. CDR3 sequence (DNA): TGCGCCAGCAGGGCGCGGGGGTATGGGGTAATCGGCTACAATGAGCAGTTCTTC.

A remark on this clonotype: A read error may explain this, as a much larger clone is one base away. This rearrangement joins TRBV2 to TRBJ1-5; D may be TRBD1 (5 bases). V dropped 1 base and J dropped 9 bases, with 13 bases sitting between them. This CDR3 is built from 14 residues. Germline-derived CDR1 and CDR2 are SNHLY and FYNNEI. Here the CDR3 reads CASSEEAGPLPQHF. In nucleotides, the CDR3 is TGTGCCAGCAGTGAAGAGGCGGGGCCCCTGCCCCAGCATTTT.

V gene TRBV7-9 combines with J gene TRBJ1-5; a possible D gene is TRBD1 (6 bases). The germline CDR1 and CDR2 sequences are SEHNR and FQNEAQ (reference sequence). V lost 1 base, J lost 7 bases, and 17 bases lay in between. The CDR3 extends over 16 amino acids. CDR3 amino acids: CASSLDTGATGQPQHF. The CDR3 bases are TGTGCCAGCAGCTTAGACACGGGGGCTACCGGGCAGCCCCAGCATTTT.

This clonotype was detected ten times or more. The rearrangement joins TRBV4-3 to TRBJ2-3; 11 bases line up with TRBD2. Looked up from germline, CDR1 is LGHNA and CDR2 is YSLEER. The CDR3 is made up of 17 amino acids. V trimming: 0 bases; J trimming: 6 bases; junction bases outside the gene matches: 8. CDR3 in amino acids: CASSQEFSASGGDTQYF. DNA of the CDR3: TGCGCCAGCAGCCAAGAGTTTAGTGCTAGCGGGGGGGATACGCAGTATTTT.

The J gene is TRBJ1-2, the V gene TRBV12-3 or TRBV12-4; the D gene is possibly TRBD1 (5 bases). The CDR3 is 15 residues long. V shed 6 bases and J shed 2 bases, with 16 bases lying between them. Written as DNA, the CDR3 is TGTGCCAGCAGCCACGGGACGGACGACAACTATGGCTACACCTTC. Translating gives CASSHGTDDNYGYTF.

The table lists this clonotype with many counts. The chain joins TRBV5-1 to TRBJ2-7; 7 nucleotides match TRBD1. CDR1 and CDR2 (germline): SGHRS, YFSETQ. The CDR3 consists of 15 residues. V lost 4 bases and J lost 6; bases outside the gene matches: 13. CDR3 in DNA: TGCGCCAGCAGCGCCCACTTGGGACAGTCCGGCGAGCAGTACTTC. Protein: CASSAHLGQSGEQYF.